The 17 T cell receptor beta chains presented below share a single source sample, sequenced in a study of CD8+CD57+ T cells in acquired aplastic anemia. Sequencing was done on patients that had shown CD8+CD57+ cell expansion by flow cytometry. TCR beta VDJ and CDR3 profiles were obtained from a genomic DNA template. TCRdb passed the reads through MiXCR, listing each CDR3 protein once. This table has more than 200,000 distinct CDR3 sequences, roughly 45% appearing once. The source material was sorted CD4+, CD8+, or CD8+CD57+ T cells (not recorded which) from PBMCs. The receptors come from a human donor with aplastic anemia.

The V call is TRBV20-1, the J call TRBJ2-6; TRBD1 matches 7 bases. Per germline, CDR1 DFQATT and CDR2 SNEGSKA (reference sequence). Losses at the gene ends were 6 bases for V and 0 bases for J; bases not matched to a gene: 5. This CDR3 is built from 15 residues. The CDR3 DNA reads TGCAGTGCAATGGACAGGATCTCTGGGGCCAACGTCCTGACTTTC. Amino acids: CSAMDRISGANVLTF.

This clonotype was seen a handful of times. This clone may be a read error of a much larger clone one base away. The CDR3: CSARYWTEQETQYF. CDR3 nucleotides: TGCAGTGCTAGGTATTGGACAGAGCAAGAGACCCAGTACTTC. This chain links TRBV20-1 with TRBJ2-5; a weak D match, TRBD1 (6 bases). The germline gives CDR1 DFQATT, CDR2 SNEGSKA (reference sequence). V shed 3 bases and J shed 2 bases, with 13 bases lying between them. The CDR3 consists of 14 residues.

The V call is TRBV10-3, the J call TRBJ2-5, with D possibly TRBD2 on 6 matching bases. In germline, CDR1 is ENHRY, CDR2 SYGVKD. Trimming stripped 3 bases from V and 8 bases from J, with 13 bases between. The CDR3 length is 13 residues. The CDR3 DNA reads TGTGCCATCAGTGACAGGGAGGCGCAAACCCAGTACTTC. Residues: CAISDREAQTQYF.

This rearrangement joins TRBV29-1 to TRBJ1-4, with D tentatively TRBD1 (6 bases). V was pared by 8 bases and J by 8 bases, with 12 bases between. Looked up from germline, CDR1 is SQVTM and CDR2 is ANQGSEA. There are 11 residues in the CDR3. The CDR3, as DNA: TGCAGCCGTAGAAGGGGGGAAAAACTGTTTTTT. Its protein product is CSRRRGEKLFF.

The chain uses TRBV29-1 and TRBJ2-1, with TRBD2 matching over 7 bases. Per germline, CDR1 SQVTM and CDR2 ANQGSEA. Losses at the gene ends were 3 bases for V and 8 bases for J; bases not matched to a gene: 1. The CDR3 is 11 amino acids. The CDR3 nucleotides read TGCAGCGTTGACGGGAGGTATGAGCAGTTCTTC. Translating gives CSVDGRYEQFF.

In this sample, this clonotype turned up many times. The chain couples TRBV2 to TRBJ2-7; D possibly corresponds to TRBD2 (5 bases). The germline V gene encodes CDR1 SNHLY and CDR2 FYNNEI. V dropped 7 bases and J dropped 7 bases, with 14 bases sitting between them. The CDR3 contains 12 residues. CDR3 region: CASTEATWEQYF. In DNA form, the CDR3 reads TGTGCCAGCACGGAGGCCACCTGGGAGCAGTACTTC. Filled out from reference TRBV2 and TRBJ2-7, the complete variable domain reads EPEVTQTPSHQVTQMGQEVILRCVPISNHLYFYWYRQILGQKVEFLVSFYNNEISEKSEIFDDQFSVERPDGSNFTLKIRSTKLEDSAMYFCASTEATWEQYFGPGTRLTVT.

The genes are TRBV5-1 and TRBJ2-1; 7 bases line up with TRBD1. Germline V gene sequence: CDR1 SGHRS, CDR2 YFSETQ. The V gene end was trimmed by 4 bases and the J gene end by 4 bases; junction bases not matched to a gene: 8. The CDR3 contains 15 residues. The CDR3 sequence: CASSILTGNYNEQFF. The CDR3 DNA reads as TGCGCCAGCAGCATACTGACAGGGAATTACAATGAGCAGTTCTTC.

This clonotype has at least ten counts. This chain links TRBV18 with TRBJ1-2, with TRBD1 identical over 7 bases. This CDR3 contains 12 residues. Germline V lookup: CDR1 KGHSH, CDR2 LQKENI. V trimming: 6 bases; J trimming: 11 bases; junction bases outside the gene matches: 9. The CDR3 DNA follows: TGTGCCAGCTCCCGTCAGGGGGAGGGATACACCTTC. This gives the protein CASSRQGEGYTF.

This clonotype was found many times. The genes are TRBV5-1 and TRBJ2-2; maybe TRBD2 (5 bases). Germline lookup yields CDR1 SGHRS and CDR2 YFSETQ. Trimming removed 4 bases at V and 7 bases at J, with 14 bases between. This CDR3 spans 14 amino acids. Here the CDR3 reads CASSEILAGGELFF. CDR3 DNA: TGCGCCAGCAGCGAAATTCTGGCGGGCGGGGAGCTGTTTTTT.

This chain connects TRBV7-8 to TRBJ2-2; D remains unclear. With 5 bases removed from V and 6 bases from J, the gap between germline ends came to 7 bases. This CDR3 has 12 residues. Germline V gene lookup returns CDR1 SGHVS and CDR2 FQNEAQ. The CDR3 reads CASSVTAGELFF. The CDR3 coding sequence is TGTGCCAGCAGCGTCACGGCCGGGGAGCTGTTTTTT. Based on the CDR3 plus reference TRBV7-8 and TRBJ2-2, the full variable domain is GAGVSQSPRYKVAKRGQDVALRCDPISGHVSLFWYQQALGQGPEFLTYFQNEAQLDKSGLPSDRFFAERPEGSVSTLKIQRTQQEDSAVYLCASSVTAGELFFGEGSRLTVL.

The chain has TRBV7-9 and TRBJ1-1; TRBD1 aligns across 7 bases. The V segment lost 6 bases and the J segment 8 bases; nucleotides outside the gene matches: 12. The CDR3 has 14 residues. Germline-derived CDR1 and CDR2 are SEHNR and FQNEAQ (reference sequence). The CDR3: CASRYLTGRGEAFF. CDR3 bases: TGTGCCAGCAGGTATCTGACAGGGAGAGGAGAAGCTTTCTTT.

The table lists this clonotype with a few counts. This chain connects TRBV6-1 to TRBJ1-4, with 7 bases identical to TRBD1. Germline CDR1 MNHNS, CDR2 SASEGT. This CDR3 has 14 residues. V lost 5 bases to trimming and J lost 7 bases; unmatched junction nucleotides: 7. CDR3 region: CASSYGQAAEKLFF. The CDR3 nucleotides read TGTGCCAGCAGTTACGGACAGGCGGCTGAAAAACTGTTTTTT.

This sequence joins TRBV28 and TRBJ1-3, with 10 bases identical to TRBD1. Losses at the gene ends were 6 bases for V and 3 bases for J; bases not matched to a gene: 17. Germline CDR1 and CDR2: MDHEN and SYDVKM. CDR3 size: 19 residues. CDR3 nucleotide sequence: TGTGCCAGCAGGGGGCCCACGGGACAGGGGCTTTTCCGTGGAAACACCATATATTTT. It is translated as CASRGPTGQGLFRGNTIYF.

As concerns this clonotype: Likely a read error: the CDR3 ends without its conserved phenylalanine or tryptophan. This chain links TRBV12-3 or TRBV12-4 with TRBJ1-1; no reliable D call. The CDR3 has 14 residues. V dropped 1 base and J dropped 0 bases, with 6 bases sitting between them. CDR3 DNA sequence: TGTGCCAGCAGTTTAGTCTCCATGAACACTGAAGCTTTCCTT. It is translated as CASSLVSMNTEAFL.

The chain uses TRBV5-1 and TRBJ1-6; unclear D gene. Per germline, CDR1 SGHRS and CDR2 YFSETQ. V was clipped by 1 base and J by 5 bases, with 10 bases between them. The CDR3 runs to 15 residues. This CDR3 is CASSLREGDNSPLHF. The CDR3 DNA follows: TGCGCCAGCAGCTTGAGGGAAGGTGATAATTCACCCCTCCACTTT.

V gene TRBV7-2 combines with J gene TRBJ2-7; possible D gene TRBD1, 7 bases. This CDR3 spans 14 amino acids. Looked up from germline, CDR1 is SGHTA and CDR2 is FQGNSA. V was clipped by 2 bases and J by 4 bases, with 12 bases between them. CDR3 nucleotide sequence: TGTGCCAGCAGCTTATTGACAGGGAGGTACGAGCAGTACGTC. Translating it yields CASSLLTGRYEQYV.

The CDR3 is CATRLGDSSYEQYF. The CDR3 DNA is TGTGCCACCAGGCTGGGGGACAGTTCCTACGAGCAGTACTTC. This chain joins TRBV15 and TRBJ2-7; 7 bases line up with TRBD1. Unmatched junction bases numbered 6, after V lost 6 bases and J lost 1 base. The CDR3 sequence is 14 residues long. The germline V gene encodes CDR1 LNHNV and CDR2 YYDKDF (reference sequence). Full variable domain (missing parts from reference TRBV15 and TRBJ2-7): DAMVIQNPRYQVTQFGKPVTLSCSQTLNHNVMYWYQQKSSQAPKLLFHYYDKDFNNEADTPDNFQSRRPNTSFCFLDIRSPGLGDTAMYLCATRLGDSSYEQYFGPGTRLTVT.